This TCR beta chain stems from a study of technical replicates of blood from a few donors. Sequenced by immunoSEQ multiplex PCR; TCRdb stores in-frame clones only, minus some. Of about 97,000 clones in the sample, approximately 94% are singletons; the top ten hold less than 0.4%. CDR1 and CDR2 (germline): SGDLS, YYNGEE. V was trimmed by 4 bases and J by 8 bases, leaving 18 bases between them. This CDR3 contains 15 residues. J is TRBJ1-4 and V is TRBV9; maybe TRBD1 (5 bases). The receptor was derived from a human donor in good health. The sample consisted of T cells isolated from PBMCs. The CDR3 region is CASSSLFGGSEKLFF. As DNA, the CDR3 is TGTGCCAGCAGCTCCCTTTTCGGGGGTAGCGAAAAACTGTTTTTT.